A few counts support the clone carrying this T cell receptor (beta chain). The antigen is not known. The library was made from cDNA and included unique molecular identifiers. TCRdb itself ran the PCR reads through MiXCR, one entry per CDR3 protein. The table records 400,000 to 500,000 distinct CDR3 sequences, approximately 38% of them present only once. This sample was taken from a study of post-analysis software for immune sequencing data. Study-wide context: The disease courses spanned relapsing-remitting, secondary progressive and progressive-relapsing forms of multiple sclerosis. Study-level findings and limits: Elevated frequency relative to controls characterized four or five TRBV segments in patients, TRBV5-6, TRBV5-1 and TRBV20-1 among them. Patients with multiple sclerosis recorded significantly lower normalized Chao1 diversity than controls, the study found.

CDR1 MDHEN and CDR2 SYDVKM come from the germline V gene. The CDR3 spans 14 residues. With 1 base removed from V and 1 base from J, the gap between germline ends came to 5 bases. The sequence was collected from a girl aged 2 to 10 with multiple sclerosis. Sequencing was carried out using blood. V is TRBV28 and J is TRBJ2-1; D is undetermined. The CDR3 reads CASSLYGSYNEQFF. The CDR3 region has the DNA TGTGCCAGCAGTTTATACGGGTCCTACAATGAGCAGTTCTTC. The full variable domain, in which reference TRBV28 and TRBJ2-1 provide the parts outside the CDR3, is DVKVTQSSRYLVKRTGEKVFLECVQDMDHENMFWYRQDPGLGLRLIYFSYDVKMKEKGDIPEGYSVSREKKERFSLILESASTNQTSMYLCASSLYGSYNEQFFGPGTRLTVL.